This is a list of T cell receptor beta chains from one sample in a study of T cells in Graves' hyperthyroidism and ophthalmopathy. TCRdb redid the calling of the multiplex PCR reads with MiXCR, one entry per CDR3 protein. This table has under 400,000 distinct CDR3 sequences, over 10% appearing once. The specimen sequenced was blood. Receptor source: a woman younger than 30 with Graves' hyperthyroidism. Each CDR3 is given with its conserved first and last residue. D genes are given only for firm matches.

J gene: TRBJ1-4
V gene: TRBV12-3/TRBV12-4
D gene: .
CDR3 protein: CASSPAQGLNEKLFF

J gene: TRBJ2-1
V gene: TRBV18
D gene: .
CDR3 protein: CASSSTSSSYNEQFF

J gene: TRBJ2-1
V gene: TRBV29-1
D gene: TRBD2
CDR3 protein: CSVEGLAGGQGYNEQFF

J gene: TRBJ2-5
V gene: TRBV29-1
D gene: .
CDR3 protein: CSGVTPLAETQYF

J gene: TRBJ2-5
V gene: TRBV10-3
D gene: TRBD2
CDR3 protein: CAIRGQTSGRALQETQYF

J gene: TRBJ1-3
V gene: TRBV6-1
D gene: .
CDR3 protein: CASSSLFRSGNTIYF

J gene: TRBJ1-2
V gene: TRBV24-1
D gene: .
CDR3 protein: CATSDLTTNGYTF

J gene: TRBJ1-2
V gene: TRBV11-2
D gene: .
CDR3 protein: CASSLRGRNGYTF

J gene: TRBJ1-1
V gene: TRBV29-1
D gene: TRBD1
CDR3 protein: CSVAAIQGGGTEAFF

J gene: TRBJ1-2
V gene: TRBV12-3/TRBV12-4
D gene: .
CDR3 protein: CASSSPPGGYTF

J gene: TRBJ2-1
V gene: TRBV20-1
D gene: .
CDR3 protein: CSAPAGAYNEQFF

J gene: TRBJ2-5
V gene: TRBV3-1
D gene: .
CDR3 protein: CASSQDILEYQETQYF

J gene: TRBJ2-5
V gene: TRBV7-2
D gene: .
CDR3 protein: CASSLVALAYFAHQETQYF

J gene: TRBJ2-1
V gene: TRBV24-1
D gene: .
CDR3 protein: CATSDFQKQFF

J gene: TRBJ2-7
V gene: TRBV18
D gene: .
CDR3 protein: CASSASAGGAGEQYF

J gene: TRBJ2-7
V gene: TRBV28
D gene: TRBD2
CDR3 protein: CATGRGGTLSYEQYF

J gene: TRBJ2-5
V gene: TRBV2
D gene: .
CDR3 protein: CAGPGAEETQYF

J gene: TRBJ2-7
V gene: TRBV10-1
D gene: .
CDR3 protein: CASSDRSGKSYEQYF

J gene: TRBJ2-7
V gene: TRBV11-2
D gene: .
CDR3 protein: CASSSGRGMLEQYF

J gene: TRBJ2-2
V gene: TRBV20-1
D gene: TRBD2
CDR3 protein: CSASPTTSGSIFPGELFF

J gene: TRBJ1-6
V gene: TRBV19
D gene: TRBD1
CDR3 protein: CASSLRGQGANSLHF

J gene: TRBJ2-3
V gene: TRBV28
D gene: .
CDR3 protein: CASSLWTTTDTQYF

J gene: TRBJ2-1
V gene: TRBV7-9
D gene: TRBD2
CDR3 protein: CASSLGEGITDEQFF

J gene: TRBJ1-1
V gene: TRBV6-2/TRBV6-3
D gene: .
CDR3 protein: CASSIGAHTEAFF

J gene: TRBJ2-1
V gene: TRBV19
D gene: .
CDR3 protein: CASSIGRGSGEQFF

J gene: TRBJ2-1
V gene: TRBV30
D gene: TRBD2
CDR3 protein: CASSIELAGEQFF

J gene: TRBJ2-6
V gene: TRBV28
D gene: .
CDR3 protein: CASTSRLSGANVLTF

J gene: TRBJ2-7
V gene: TRBV6-1
D gene: TRBD1
CDR3 protein: CASSATGDEQYF

J gene: TRBJ1-2
V gene: TRBV18
D gene: .
CDR3 protein: CASSPQGVEGYTF

J gene: TRBJ1-1
V gene: TRBV10-3
D gene: .
CDR3 protein: CAISEVGTEAFF

J gene: TRBJ2-7
V gene: TRBV11-2
D gene: .
CDR3 protein: CASSPGWGYYEQYF

J gene: TRBJ2-5
V gene: TRBV12-3/TRBV12-4
D gene: .
CDR3 protein: CASSSPRDNQETQYF

J gene: TRBJ2-1
V gene: TRBV4-1
D gene: .
CDR3 protein: CASSQGGSFTNEQFF

J gene: TRBJ1-5
V gene: TRBV19
D gene: .
CDR3 protein: CASSTGTSYSNQPQHF

J gene: TRBJ2-7
V gene: TRBV7-9
D gene: .
CDR3 protein: CATSGYEQYF

J gene: TRBJ2-6
V gene: TRBV28
D gene: TRBD2
CDR3 protein: CASTLRGGPGANVLTF

J gene: TRBJ2-5
V gene: TRBV18
D gene: TRBD1
CDR3 protein: CASSPRTGGQETQYF

J gene: TRBJ2-1
V gene: TRBV15
D gene: .
CDR3 protein: CATSRERAEYNEQFF